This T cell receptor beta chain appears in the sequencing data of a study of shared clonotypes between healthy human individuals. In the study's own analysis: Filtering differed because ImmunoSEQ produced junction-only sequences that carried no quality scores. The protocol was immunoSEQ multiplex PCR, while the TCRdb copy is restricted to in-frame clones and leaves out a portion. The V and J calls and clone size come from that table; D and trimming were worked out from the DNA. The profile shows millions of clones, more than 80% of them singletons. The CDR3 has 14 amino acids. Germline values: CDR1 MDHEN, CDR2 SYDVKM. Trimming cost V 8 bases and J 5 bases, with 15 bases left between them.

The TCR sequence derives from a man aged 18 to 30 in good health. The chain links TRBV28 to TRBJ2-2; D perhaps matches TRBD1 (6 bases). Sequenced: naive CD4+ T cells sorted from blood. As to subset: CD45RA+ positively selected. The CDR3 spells CASHPPQGTGELFF. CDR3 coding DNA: TGTGCCAGCCATCCTCCACAGGGAACCGGGGAGCTGTTTTTT.